This entry describes one T cell receptor beta chain. Its specificity is not known. TCRdb keeps only in-frame clones here, not all; method: immunoSEQ multiplex PCR. The sample shows 30,000 or so clones, approximately 86% of them seen only once. This entry comes from a study of stem cell transplantation in POMP-related autoinflammatory disease. Study-wide points: Patients with PRAID showed a restricted number of unique TRB V-J gene pairings.

The sample consisted of CD4+ T cells from PBMCs, taken before stem cell transplantation. The clonotype was recovered from a human donor with POMP-related autoinflammation and immune dysregulation (PRAID).

The CDR3 is CASSVVGTDTQYF. In DNA form, the CDR3 reads TGTGCCAGCAGCGTTGTTGGTACAGATACGCAGTATTTT. The chain combines TRBV13 with TRBJ2-3, with unresolved D. The ends were cut back, 5 bases at V and 3 bases at J, with 9 bases in the middle. This CDR3 contains 13 residues. The germline V gene has CDR1 PRHDT and CDR2 FYEKMQ (reference sequence). Complete variable domain (other parts from reference TRBV13 and TRBJ2-3): AAGVIQSPRHLIKEKRETATLKCYPIPRHDTVYWYQQGPGQDPQFLISFYEKMQSDKGSIPDRFSAQQFSDYHSELNMSSLELGDSALYFCASSVVGTDTQYFGPGTRLTVL.